This TCR beta chain originates from a study of T cells in localized non-small cell lung cancer (TCRdb year 2020). Turning to the overall study: The study analyzed T cell repertoires of approximately 240 early-stage NSCLC patients, comparing tumors and uninvolved tumor-adjacent lungs. All 250 or so NSCLC patients in the cohort were treatment-naive and had localized lung tumors that were resected. The mean age of the NSCLC patients was about 64 years, with 130 or so men and around 100 women. What the study reported, not specific to this receptor: Because the study design was exploratory, TCR variables were selected using unadjusted p-values without false-discovery rate correction. Higher T cell density in blood was associated with longer overall survival, whereas higher clonality in adjacent lung was associated with shorter survival. Uninvolved tumor-adjacent lung showed the highest T cell clonality, higher than tumor, which suggests more focused antigenic responses in the uninvolved tumor-adjacent lung. A median of around 50 of the top 100 tumor clones were detected in paired uninvolved adjacent lung, and 28 of these tumor clones were also found among the top 100 clones of the paired uninvolved adjacent lung. Multi-region tumor sequencing was not performed, so intratumor heterogeneity could not be excluded.

This clone is regarded as large (0.1 to 1%). The antigen it recognizes is unknown. No base-level quality is on record; no much larger clone is a single base apart. Two independent pathologists confirmed that the uninvolved adjacent lung, which was taken at least 2 cm from the tumor margin, was free of atypia. At diagnosis, tumor, uninvolved tumor-adjacent lung and peripheral blood were collected and then preserved as a mix of FFPE and fresh-frozen material. TCR beta CDR3 regions were sequenced from DNA using the immunoSEQ Assay. As for the original processing: To compute T cell density, TCR beta template counts were normalized to usable DNA, which was estimated by amplifying housekeeping genes. Richness was estimated using the preseqR package, with extrapolation to 400,000 templates for PBMC samples and to 120,000 templates for tissue samples. Clonality was calculated as one minus Pielou's evenness. Tissue-enriched TCRs were identified through differential abundance testing performed on productive amino-acid clonotypes, with a minimum total count of 5 and an alpha of 0.1. The Jaccard Index and the Morisita Overlap Index were used to quantify repertoire overlap between compartments. TCR beta CDR3s were clustered by GLIPH together with public tetramer-defined viral CDR3s, and at least three viral sequences plus V-gene enrichment were required for viral motifs. Drawn from immuneACCESS, this table holds only the in-frame rearrangements with V and J called that TCRdb kept. Clones are partly lost; checked studies trace under half to an unresolved V gene and leave the rest unexplained. V and J calls and clone size come straight from that table; D and trimming were deduced from the DNA. The sample profile shows around 3,300 clones; about 29% of them were found once. Together, the top ten hold roughly 13% of the sample.

The CDR3 numbers 15 residues from cysteine through phenylalanine. Just the 45-base CDR3 DNA is kept, in frame starting at base 1. V was cut back by 5 bases and J by 3 bases, leaving a gap of 14 bases between them. Per the germline V gene (reference sequence), LNHDA is the CDR1 and SQIVND is the CDR2. The sequence is built from TRBV19 and TRBJ2-1; the D gene lacks a confident call. The sample was normal lung tissue next to the tumor, taken before any cancer treatment. This TCR was recovered from a woman aged 35 to 75 with stage I lung adenocarcinoma. The encoded CDR3 is CASSPDSAHYNEQFF. Here is the DNA: TGTGCCAGTAGTCCTGACTCAGCGCACTACAATGAGCAGTTCTTC.